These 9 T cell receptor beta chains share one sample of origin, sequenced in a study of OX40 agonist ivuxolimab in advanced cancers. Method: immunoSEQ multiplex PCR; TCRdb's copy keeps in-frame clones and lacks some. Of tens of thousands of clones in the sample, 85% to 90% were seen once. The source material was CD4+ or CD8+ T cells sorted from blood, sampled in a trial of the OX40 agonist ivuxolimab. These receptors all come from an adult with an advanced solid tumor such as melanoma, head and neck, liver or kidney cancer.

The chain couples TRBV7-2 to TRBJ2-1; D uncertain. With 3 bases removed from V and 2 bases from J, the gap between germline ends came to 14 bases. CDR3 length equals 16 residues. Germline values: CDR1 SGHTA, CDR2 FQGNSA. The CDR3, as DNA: TGTGCCAGCAGCTTGAACCCCGGGCCCCCCTACAATGAGCAGTTCTTC. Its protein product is CASSLNPGPPYNEQFF.

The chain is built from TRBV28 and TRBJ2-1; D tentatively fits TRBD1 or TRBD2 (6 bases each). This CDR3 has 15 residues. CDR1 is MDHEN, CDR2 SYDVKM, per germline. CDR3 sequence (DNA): TGTGCATCAAGAAGGGGGGCGAGCTCCTACAATGAGCAGTTCTTC. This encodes CASRRGASSYNEQFF.

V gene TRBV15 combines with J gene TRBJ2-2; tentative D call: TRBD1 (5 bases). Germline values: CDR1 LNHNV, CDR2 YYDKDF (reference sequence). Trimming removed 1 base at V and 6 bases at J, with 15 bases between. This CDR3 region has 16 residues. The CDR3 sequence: CATSRVIAGYAGELFF. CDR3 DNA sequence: TGTGCCACCAGCAGAGTCATAGCAGGGTACGCCGGGGAGCTGTTTTTT.

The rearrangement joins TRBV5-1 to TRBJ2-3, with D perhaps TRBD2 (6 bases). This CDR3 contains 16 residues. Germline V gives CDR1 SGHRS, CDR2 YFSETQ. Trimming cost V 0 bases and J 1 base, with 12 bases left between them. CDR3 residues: CASSLGPGSGTDTQYF. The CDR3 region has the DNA TGCGCCAGCAGCTTGGGTCCCGGGAGCGGCACAGATACGCAGTATTTT.

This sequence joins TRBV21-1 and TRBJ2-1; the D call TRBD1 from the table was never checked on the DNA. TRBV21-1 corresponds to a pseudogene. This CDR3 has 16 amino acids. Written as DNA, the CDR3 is TGTGCCAGCAACACGGGTCGGAGGGGGCGGTTGAATGAGCAGTTCTTC. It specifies CASNTGRRGRLNEQFF.

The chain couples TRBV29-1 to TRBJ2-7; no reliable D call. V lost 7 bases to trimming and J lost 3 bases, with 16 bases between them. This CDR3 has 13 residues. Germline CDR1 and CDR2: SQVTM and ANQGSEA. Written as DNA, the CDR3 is TGCAGCGGGTCGAAGGACGGAGACTACGAGCAGTACTTC. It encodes CSGSKDGDYEQYF.

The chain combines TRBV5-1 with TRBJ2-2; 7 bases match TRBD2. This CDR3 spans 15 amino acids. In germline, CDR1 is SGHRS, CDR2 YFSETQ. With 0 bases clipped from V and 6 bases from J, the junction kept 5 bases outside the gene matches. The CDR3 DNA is TGCGCCAGCAGCTTGGACGGACTAGTAGCCGGGGAGCTGTTTTTT. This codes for CASSLDGLVAGELFF.

The CDR3 sequence: CASSGFIANLRSSYEQYF. In DNA form, the CDR3 reads TGTGCCAGCAGTGGCTTCATAGCGAACCTAAGGAGCTCCTACGAGCAGTACTTC. The chain has TRBV28 and TRBJ2-7, with D possibly matching TRBD2 (5 bases). CDR1 is MDHEN and CDR2 is SYDVKM in the germline V gene. V was shortened by 5 bases and J by 0 bases, with 23 bases between the two germline ends. This CDR3 contains 18 residues.

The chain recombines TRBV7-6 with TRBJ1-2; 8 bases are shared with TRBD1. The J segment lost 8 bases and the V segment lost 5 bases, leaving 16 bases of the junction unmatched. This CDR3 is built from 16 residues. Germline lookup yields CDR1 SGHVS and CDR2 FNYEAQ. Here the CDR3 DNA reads TGTGCCAGCAGCCCAGAGGGCAGGGGGCCATTAGGGGGCTACACCTTC. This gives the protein CASSPEGRGPLGGYTF. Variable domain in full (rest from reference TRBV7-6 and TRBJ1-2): GAGVSQSPRYKVTKRGQDVALRCDPISGHVSLYWYRQALGQGPEFLTYFNYEAQQDKSGLPNDRFSAERPEGSISTLTIQRTEQRDSAMYRCASSPEGRGPLGGYTFGSGTRLTVV.